The sequence of this TCR beta chain was determined in a study of blood T cell repertoires in COVID-19. Study in general: Sites in the United States, Italy and Spain provided acute and convalescent COVID-19 samples. The analysed material was cDNA or gDNA that came from T cells, B-cell-depleted T cells, or PBMCs.

This CDR3 spans 15 amino acids. Germline CDR1 MNHEY, CDR2 SVGAGI. The germline V and J ends were trimmed by 2 bases and 0 bases, with 10 bases remaining between them. It was during active infection that Seattle patients were enrolled and then longitudinally followed. In the original processing: Nucleated cell counts were estimated from reference gene primer amplification. Only in-frame clones appear in the TCRdb table, and some are missing; sequencing was by immunoSEQ multiplex PCR. Clonal size and the V and J genes are those of that table, whereas D and trimming came from the DNA. The top ten hold around 7% of the sample, which has some 170,000 clones, roughly 88% seen once.

The receptor was isolated from a woman in her forties with COVID-19, enrolled during active disease. This chain links TRBV6-5 with TRBJ1-1; tentatively, D is TRBD1 (5 bases). What was sequenced was peripheral blood. The CDR3 sequence is CASSYGGRMNTEAFF. The CDR3 region has the DNA TGTGCCAGCAGTTACGGGGGGAGGATGAACACTGAAGCTTTCTTT.